This T cell receptor beta chain was obtained from a study of T cell responses to AZD1222 COVID-19 vaccine. In germline, CDR1 is MNHEY, CDR2 SMNVEV (reference sequence). The length of the CDR3 is 14 residues. With 4 bases removed from V and 0 bases from J, the gap between germline ends came to 9 bases. The protocol was immunoSEQ multiplex PCR, while the TCRdb copy is restricted to in-frame clones and leaves out a portion. The sample carries some 150,000 clones, 75% to 95% recorded once. In this sample, this clone turned up a few times. The sample was peripheral blood, taken 28 days after the second AZD1222 dose. The chain is built from TRBV27 and TRBJ1-1; D is possibly TRBD1 (5 bases). The TCR was taken from an adult who received the AZD1222 COVID-19 vaccine. As DNA, the CDR3 is TGTGCCAGCAGTTGGACAACCTTGAACACTGAAGCTTTCTTT. It is translated as CASSWTTLNTEAFF.